A selection of T cell receptor beta chains follows, all from one sample in a study of cytomegalovirus exposure and HLA in healthy donors. Sequenced by immunoSEQ multiplex PCR; TCRdb stores in-frame clones only, minus some. The sample lists 150,000 or so clones, around three quarters occurring once. Sequencing input: PBMCs. The receptors were gathered from a woman aged 45-65 years in good health and CMV-seropositive. The CDR3 runs from the conserved cysteine through the conserved F or W.

v_call	cdr3_aa
TRBV5-4	CASSLQGGSYEQYF
TRBV29-1	CSVATGHANEKLFF
TRBV28	CASTNDREAFF
TRBV7-2	CASSRGQYEQYF
TRBV19	CASSDRQSGFSYNEQFF
TRBV5-1	CASSLGAGLDEQYF
TRBV27	CAREGLGGTDTQYF
TRBV7-6	CASSLLGPTYEQYF
TRBV29-1	CSVAGGESTEAFF
TRBV7-2	CASSSRGQGDYGYTF
TRBV9	CASSVGTWGNSPLHF
TRBV9	CASSVLGGGRQPQHF
TRBV7-2	CASSLAQGSEEQYF
TRBV4-3	CASSQDTAGAPPDTQYF
TRBV4-1	CASSQPGRGETQYF
TRBV13	CASSNPSGGATEDTQYF
TRBV25-1	CASSDSRADTQYF